The sequence of this TCR beta chain was determined in a study of T cell responses to AZD1222 COVID-19 vaccine (dated by TCRdb to about 2021). As for the study more broadly: AZD1222 recipients given second doses at about 4 weeks or at about 12 weeks were pooled, since spike-specific TCR depth and breadth were not found to differ between the two schedules. TCR sequencing covered 230 or so trial participants: 207 given two doses of AZD1222 and 26 given two doses of MenACWY control vaccine. Trial participants were enrolled by age into subgroups of 18-55, 56-69 and 70-plus years, and around 150, 28 and 57 TCR-sequenced participants, respectively, were included in these subgroups. Study-wide findings and limitations: After two AZD1222 doses, spike-specific TCR breadth and depth were significantly higher than at day 0 and than in MenACWY recipients. Vaccine-associated CD4 TCRs spanned the whole spike protein, with dominant responses in regions 160-218 and 743-854. Participants were mostly white British and included more females than males, and it was suggested by the authors that clonal diversity may have been underestimated. In the small 56-69-year group, the increase in depth fell short of significance, most likely because of low power. Because no day 14 peak-response samples were available, the repertoires could be characterized only after the peak T cell response. Nearly half of unique spike-specific TCRs reportedly recognized epitopes outside regions mutated in the B.1.351 and B.1.1.7 variants. Conclusions about previously exposed vaccinees were limited because only five to seven AZD1222 recipients were SARS-CoV-2 seropositive at baseline.

Of note for this clone: Its antigen specificity is not known. The sample holds no much larger clone one base away, and base qualities are not on file.

The CDR3 regions of human TCRbeta chains were analyzed by immunosequencing. The authors' pipeline ran thus. Repertoire TCRs were checked for matches against a reference library of SARS-CoV-2-specific TCRs that had been generated using the MIRA antigen-specificity platform. Breadth was defined as the fraction of unique TCRs that were SARS-CoV-2-associated. Depth was defined as the fraction of total T cells that were SARS-CoV-2-associated. Using the MIRA data, each spike-specific TCR was assigned both to the spike region to which the TCR was reactive and to a CD4 or CD8 class. Log10-transformed breadth and depth values were compared by one-way ANOVA with Sidak's multiple comparisons tests. TCRdb re-hosts the immuneACCESS table, in-frame sequences only. Its copies lack some clones; in the studies checked, an unresolved V gene accounts for under half of them, and the cause for the rest is not known. From that table come the V and J calls and clone size; the DNA was used to work out D and trimming. This sample lists some 130,000 clones; roughly 90% were detected once. Together, the top ten hold 8.4% of the sample.

Trimming takes 7 bases from V and 0 bases from J, and the germline ends sit 11 bases apart. The CDR3 measures 14 amino acids from cysteine to phenylalanine. CDR3 DNA only is kept here, 42 bases in frame from base 1. CDR1 and CDR2 were assigned from the germline V gene as SGHRS and YFSETQ. Explained via the paper, the time point label denotes: baseline before first vaccination. Vaccinee samples came from UK trials COV001 and COV002, including a single-blind randomized controlled phase 2/3 trial of AZD1222 (ChAdOx1 nCoV-19) in healthy adults. Trial participant PBMC samples were collected at day 0 and day 28 after the second dose for TCRbeta chain sequencing.

The sequenced sample was peripheral blood, obtained on day 0 of AZD1222 vaccination. The rearrangement combines TRBV5-1 with TRBJ2-4; the D gene is not confidently resolved. The source is an adult in good health. The CDR3 region has the sequence CASAELVAKNIQYF. The DNA reads TGCGCCAGCGCCGAACTGGTAGCCAAAAACATTCAGTACTTC. The CDR3 plus the reference TRBV5-1 and TRBJ2-4 genes for the other parts give the full variable domain: KAGVTQTPRYLIKTRGQQVTLSCSPISGHRSVSWYQQTPGQGLQFLFEYFSETQRNKGNFPGRFSGRQFSNSRSEMNVSTLELGDSALYLCASAELVAKNIQYFGAGTRLSVL.